This T cell receptor beta chain appears in the sequencing data of a study of T cell responses to AZD1222 COVID-19 vaccine. Study-wide points: Two AZD1222 administrations were followed by greater Spike-specific TCR breadth and depth. No repertoire was sampled before or during the peak T cell response, only after it.

Trimming removed 6 bases from V and 0 bases from J, with 5 bases in between. The CDR3 is 12 amino acids. This clone turned up a few times. The antigen remains undetermined. Sequencing was performed with immunoSEQ multiplex PCR; in TCRdb, only in-frame clones are kept and a portion is missing. This table has 95,000 to 150,000 clones, around 82% appearing once. The TCR sequence derives from an adult in good health. The J gene is TRBJ2-5, the V gene TRBV12-3 or TRBV12-4; D gene uncertain. The starting material was peripheral blood, obtained on day 0 of AZD1222 vaccination. This CDR3 is CASRSHQETQYF. The CDR3 coding sequence is TGTGCCAGCAGAAGCCACCAAGAGACCCAGTACTTC.